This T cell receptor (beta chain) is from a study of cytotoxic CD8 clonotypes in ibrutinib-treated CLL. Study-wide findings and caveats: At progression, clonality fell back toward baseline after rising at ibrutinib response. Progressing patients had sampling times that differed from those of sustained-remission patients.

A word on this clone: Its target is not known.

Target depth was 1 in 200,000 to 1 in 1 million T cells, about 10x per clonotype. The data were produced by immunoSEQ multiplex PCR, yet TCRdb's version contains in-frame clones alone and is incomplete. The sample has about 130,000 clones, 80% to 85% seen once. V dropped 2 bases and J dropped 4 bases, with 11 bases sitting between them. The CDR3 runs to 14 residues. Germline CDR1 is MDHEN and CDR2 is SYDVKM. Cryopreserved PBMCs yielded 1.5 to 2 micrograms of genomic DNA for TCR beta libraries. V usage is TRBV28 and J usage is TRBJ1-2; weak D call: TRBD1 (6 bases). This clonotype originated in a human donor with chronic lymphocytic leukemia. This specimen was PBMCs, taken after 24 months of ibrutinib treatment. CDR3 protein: CASSLAGEAYGYTF. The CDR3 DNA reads TGTGCCAGCAGTTTAGCAGGGGAGGCCTATGGCTACACCTTC.